The 18 T cell receptor beta chains below all came from one sample that was sequenced in a study of blood T cell repertoires in COVID-19. Libraries were prepared by immunoSEQ multiplex PCR; TCRdb keeps only in-frame clonotypes and omits some of them. The repertoire has around 210,000 clones, approximately 85% of them found once; the top ten carry 4% to 6%. Sequenced sample: peripheral blood. The source of these receptors is a man aged 45-65 years with COVID-19, enrolled during active disease.

The chain uses TRBV3-1 (or the pseudogene TRBV3-2) and TRBJ2-1; a weak D match, TRBD2 (7 bases). This CDR3 is built from 17 residues. Looked up from germline, CDR1 is LGHDT and CDR2 is YNNKEL (reference sequence). With 0 bases removed from V and 8 bases from J, the gap between germline ends came to 20 bases. This CDR3 is CASSQEGGGPLFDEQFF. As DNA, the CDR3 is TGTGCCAGCAGCCAAGAAGGGGGGGGGCCCCTATTCGATGAGCAGTTCTTC.

This clone has just a few counts. The V gene is TRBV7-2, the J gene TRBJ1-5, with unresolved D. The CDR3 length is 13 residues. Per the germline V gene, CDR1 is SGHTA and CDR2 is FQGNSA. Trimming removed 3 bases at V and 0 bases at J, with 3 bases between. This CDR3 reads CASSLSSNQPQHF. The DNA for the CDR3 is TGTGCCAGCAGCTTGAGTAGCAATCAGCCCCAGCATTTT.

This clone was counted a single time. The chain joins TRBV3-1 (or the pseudogene TRBV3-2) to TRBJ1-4; D not certain. The CDR3 consists of 14 residues. Trimming left V 5 bases short and J 0 bases short, with 7 bases between. In germline, CDR1 is LGHDT, CDR2 YNNKEL (reference sequence). Here the CDR3 DNA reads TGTGCCAGCAGCTTGACACCAACTAATGAAAAACTGTTTTTT. Translated: CASSLTPTNEKLFF.

The chain combines TRBV27 with TRBJ2-7; D gene ambiguous. Germline values: CDR1 MNHEY, CDR2 SMNVEV (reference sequence). Between the trimmed V and J ends, which lost 3 bases and 1 base, there was a span of 19 bases. There are 17 residues in the CDR3. CDR3 residues: CASSFPPPAGPSYEQYF. CDR3 coding DNA: TGTGCCAGCAGTTTTCCTCCACCTGCTGGGCCGTCCTACGAGCAGTACTTC.

The gene calls are TRBV5-1 and TRBJ2-5; 9 bases match TRBD1. The CDR3 is 14 amino acids. Germline V lookup: CDR1 SGHRS, CDR2 YFSETQ. The J segment lost 2 bases and the V segment lost 7 bases, leaving 6 bases of the junction unmatched. In nucleotides, the CDR3 is TGCGCCAGCGCTTGGGGACAGGGACAAGAGACCCAGTACTTC. It translates to CASAWGQGQETQYF.

The V call is TRBV27, the J call TRBJ1-6; 9 bases fit TRBD1. Germline V gene sequence: CDR1 MNHEY, CDR2 SMNVEV (reference sequence). The CDR3 has 14 amino acids. Trimming removed 4 bases from V and 9 bases from J; junction bases left unmatched: 4. CDR3 amino acids: CASSSDRGSSPLHF. The CDR3 DNA follows: TGTGCCAGCAGTTCGGACAGGGGTAGTTCACCCCTCCACTTT.

With respect to this clone: The junction shows a germline mismatch at one end, possibly a read error. This chain uses TRBV18 with TRBJ2-3; a weak D match, TRBD2 (5 bases). CDR1 and CDR2 (germline): KGHSH, LQKENI. This CDR3 contains 15 residues. CDR3 loop: CASSPPRTSTDTQYF. In nucleotides, the CDR3 is TGTGCCAGCTCCCCACCCCGGACTAGCACAGATACGCAGTATTTT.

The chain uses TRBV27 and TRBJ1-1; D is possibly TRBD1 (6 bases). V was pared by 0 bases and J by 5 bases, with 16 bases between. CDR1 MNHEY and CDR2 SMNVEV come from the germline V gene (reference sequence). This CDR3 has 16 amino acids. The CDR3 sequence is CASSLSIRGRGTEAFF. For the CDR3, the DNA is TGTGCCAGCAGTTTATCAATCCGGGGCAGGGGAACTGAAGCTTTCTTT.

The J gene is TRBJ1-2, the V gene TRBV21-1. TRBV21-1 is a pseudogene. The CDR3 consists of 14 residues. The CDR3 sequence is CASSIDTLNYGYTF. In nucleotides, the CDR3 is TGTGCCAGCAGCATAGATACACTAAACTATGGCTACACCTTC.

CDR3 sequence: CAISFRGPSEQYF. In DNA, the CDR3 is TGTGCCATCAGTTTCAGAGGGCCGTCCGAGCAGTACTTC. This chain connects TRBV10-3 to TRBJ2-7; D possibly corresponds to TRBD2 (5 bases). The CDR3 spans 13 residues. Trimming removed 5 bases from V and 6 bases from J, with 14 bases in between. Per the germline V gene, CDR1 is ENHRY and CDR2 is SYGVKD.

This clone was counted once. V and J are TRBV6-1 and TRBJ1-5; possibly TRBD1 for D (6 bases). V dropped 6 bases and J dropped 2 bases, with 14 bases sitting between them. This CDR3 has 15 residues. The germline gives CDR1 MNHNS, CDR2 SASEGT. The CDR3 DNA reads TGTGCCAGCAGCGCTCCCCGACAGGGCAATCAGCCCCAGCATTTT. This encodes CASSAPRQGNQPQHF.

Only a few counts were recorded for this clone. V usage is TRBV4-3 and J usage is TRBJ1-2; the match to TRBD1 covers 12 bases. Germline CDR1 LGHNA, CDR2 YSLEER. The J segment lost 4 bases and the V segment lost 4 bases, leaving 4 bases of the junction unmatched. This CDR3 spans 15 amino acids. CDR3 protein: CASSPAGQGAYGYTF. CDR3 coding DNA: TGCGCCAGCAGCCCCGCGGGACAGGGGGCCTATGGCTACACCTTC.

The chain carries TRBV30 and TRBJ1-6, with D unclear. The V and J ends lost 1 base and 10 bases respectively, with 11 bases between them. The CDR3 totals 13 residues. The germline V gene encodes CDR1 GTSNPN and CDR2 SVGIG (reference sequence). The CDR3 region is CAWSAQEISPLHF. CDR3 sequence (DNA): TGTGCCTGGAGTGCCCAGGAAATCTCACCCCTCCACTTT.

This chain uses TRBV18 with TRBJ1-2; 11 positions match TRBD1. V dropped 6 bases and J dropped 8; count of bases not matched to a gene: 14. There are 16 residues in the CDR3. The germline V gene has CDR1 KGHSH and CDR2 LQKENI. The CDR3 sequence: CASSPGTGGPSRGYTF. The CDR3 DNA sequence: TGTGCCAGCTCGCCCGGGACAGGGGGTCCATCGAGGGGCTACACCTTC.

The chain employs TRBV28 and TRBJ2-5; 8 bases match TRBD1. V was pared by 3 bases and J by 9 bases, with 3 bases of the junction left unmatched. The germline V gene has CDR1 MDHEN and CDR2 SYDVKM. The CDR3 sequence is 12 residues long. The CDR3 loop reads CASSFQQGAQYF. The CDR3 nucleotides are TGTGCCAGCAGTTTTCAACAGGGGGCCCAGTACTTC.

The rearrangement uses TRBV7-2 and TRBJ2-5; maybe TRBD1 (6 bases). V lost 0 bases, J lost 5 bases, and 13 bases lay in between. The CDR3 consists of 15 residues. Germline CDR1 SGHTA, CDR2 FQGNSA. CDR3 residues: CASSLAGQGTETQYF. CDR3 DNA: TGTGCCAGCAGCTTAGCCGGCCAGGGGACGGAGACCCAGTACTTC.

This chain uses TRBV5-4 with TRBJ2-1; the D gene is possibly TRBD1 (5 bases). V dropped 6 bases and J dropped 4 bases, with 11 bases sitting between them. The CDR3 is made up of 13 amino acids. Germline lookup yields CDR1 SGHNT and CDR2 YYREEE (reference sequence). For the CDR3, the DNA is TGTGCCAGCACCCCGAAGGGGTACAATGAGCAGTTCTTC. It encodes CASTPKGYNEQFF.

The chain combines TRBV7-2 with TRBJ2-1, with D perhaps TRBD1 (6 bases). Trimming left V 6 bases short and J 6 bases short, with 18 bases between. The CDR3 sequence is 15 residues long. Germline assignment: CDR1 SGHTA and CDR2 FQGNSA. CDR3 residues: CASSFHRDNTNEQFF. As DNA, the CDR3 is TGTGCCAGCAGTTTTCACCGGGACAATACCAATGAGCAGTTCTTC.